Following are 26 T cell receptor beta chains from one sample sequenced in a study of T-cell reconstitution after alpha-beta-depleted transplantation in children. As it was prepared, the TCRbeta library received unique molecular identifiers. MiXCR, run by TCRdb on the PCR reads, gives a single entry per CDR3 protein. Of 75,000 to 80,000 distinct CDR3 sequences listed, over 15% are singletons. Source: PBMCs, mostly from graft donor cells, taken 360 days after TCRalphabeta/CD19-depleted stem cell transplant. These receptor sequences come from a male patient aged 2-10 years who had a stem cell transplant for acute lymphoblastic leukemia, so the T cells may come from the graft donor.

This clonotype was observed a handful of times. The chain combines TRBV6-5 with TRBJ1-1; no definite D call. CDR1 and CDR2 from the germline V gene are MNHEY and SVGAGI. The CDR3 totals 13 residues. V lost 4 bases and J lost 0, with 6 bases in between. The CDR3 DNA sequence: TGTGCCAGCAGTTCGGTCCTGAACACTGAAGCTTTCTTT. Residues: CASSSVLNTEAFF.

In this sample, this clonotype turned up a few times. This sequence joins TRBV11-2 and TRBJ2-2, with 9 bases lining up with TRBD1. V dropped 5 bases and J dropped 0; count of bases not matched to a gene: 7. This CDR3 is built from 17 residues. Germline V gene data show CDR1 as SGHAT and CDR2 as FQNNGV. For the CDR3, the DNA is TGTGCCAGCAGCCACACAGGGGGCCCCTCGAACACCGGGGAGCTGTTTTTT. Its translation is CASSHTGGPSNTGELFF.

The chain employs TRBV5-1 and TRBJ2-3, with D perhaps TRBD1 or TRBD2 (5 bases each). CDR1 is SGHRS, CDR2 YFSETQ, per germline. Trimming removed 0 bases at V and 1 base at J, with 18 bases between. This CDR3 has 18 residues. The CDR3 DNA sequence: TGCGCCAGCAGCTTGGAGTTGTCCGGGACCAGGGGCACAGATACGCAGTATTTT. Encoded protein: CASSLELSGTRGTDTQYF.

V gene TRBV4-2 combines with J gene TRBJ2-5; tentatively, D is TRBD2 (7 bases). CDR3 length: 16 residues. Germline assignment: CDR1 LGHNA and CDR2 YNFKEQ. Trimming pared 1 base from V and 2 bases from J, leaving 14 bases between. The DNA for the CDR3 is TGTGCCAGCAGCCAAGTGTCAGGGGACTATCAAGAGACCCAGTACTTC. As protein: CASSQVSGDYQETQYF.

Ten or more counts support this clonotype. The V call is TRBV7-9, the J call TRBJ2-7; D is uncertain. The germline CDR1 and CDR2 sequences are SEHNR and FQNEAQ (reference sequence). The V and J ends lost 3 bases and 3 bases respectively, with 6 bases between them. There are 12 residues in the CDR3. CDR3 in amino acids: CASSFVGYEQYF. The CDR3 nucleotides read TGTGCCAGCAGCTTCGTTGGCTACGAGCAGTACTTC.

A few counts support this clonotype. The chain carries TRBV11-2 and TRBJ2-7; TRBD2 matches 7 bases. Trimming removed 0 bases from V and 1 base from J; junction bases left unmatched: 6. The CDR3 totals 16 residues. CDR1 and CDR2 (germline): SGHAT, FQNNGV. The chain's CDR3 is CASSLDPGEGSYEQYF. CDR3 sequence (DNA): TGTGCCAGCAGCTTAGACCCGGGGGAGGGATCCTACGAGCAGTACTTC. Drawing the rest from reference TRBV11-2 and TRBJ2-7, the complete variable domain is EAGVAQSPRYKIIEKRQSVAFWCNPISGHATLYWYQQILGQGPKLLIQFQNNGVVDDSQLPKDRFSAERLKGVDSTLKIQPAKLEDSAVYLCASSLDPGEGSYEQYFGPGTRLTVT.

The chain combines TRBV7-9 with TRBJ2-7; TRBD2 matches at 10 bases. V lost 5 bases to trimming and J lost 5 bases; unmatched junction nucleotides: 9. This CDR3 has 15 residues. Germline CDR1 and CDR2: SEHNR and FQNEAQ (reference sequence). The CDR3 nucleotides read TGTGCCAGCAGCAAAGGGAGCGGGAGGGACCACGAGCAGTACTTC. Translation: CASSKGSGRDHEQYF. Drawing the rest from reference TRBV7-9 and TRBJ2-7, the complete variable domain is DTGVSQNPRHKITKRGQNVTFRCDPISEHNRLYWYRQTLGQGPEFLTYFQNEAQLEKSRLLSDRFSAERPKGSFSTLEIQRTEQGDSAMYLCASSKGSGRDHEQYFGPGTRLTVT.

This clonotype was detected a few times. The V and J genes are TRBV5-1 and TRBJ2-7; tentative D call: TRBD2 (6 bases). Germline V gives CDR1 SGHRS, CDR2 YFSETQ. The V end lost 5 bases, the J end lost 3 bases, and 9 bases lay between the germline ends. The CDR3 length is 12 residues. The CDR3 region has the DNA TGCGCCAGCAGTCGGGACTTCTACGAGCAGTACTTC. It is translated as CASSRDFYEQYF.

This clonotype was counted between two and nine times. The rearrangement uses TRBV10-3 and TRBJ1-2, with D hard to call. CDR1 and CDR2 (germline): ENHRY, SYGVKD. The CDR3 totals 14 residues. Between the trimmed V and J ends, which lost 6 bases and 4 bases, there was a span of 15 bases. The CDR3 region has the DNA TGTGCCATCAGAGGGATAGGGAGCTCCTATGGCTACACCTTC. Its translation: CAIRGIGSSYGYTF.

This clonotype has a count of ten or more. The CDR3 loop reads CASSQAGNQPQHF. The CDR3 nucleotides are TGTGCCAGCAGCCAAGCAGGCAATCAGCCCCAGCATTTT. J is TRBJ1-5 and V is TRBV3-1, with D unresolved. The V gene's germline CDR1 is LGHDT and CDR2 YNNKEL (reference sequence). The germline V and J ends were trimmed by 1 base and 2 bases, with 3 bases remaining between them. There are 13 residues in the CDR3.

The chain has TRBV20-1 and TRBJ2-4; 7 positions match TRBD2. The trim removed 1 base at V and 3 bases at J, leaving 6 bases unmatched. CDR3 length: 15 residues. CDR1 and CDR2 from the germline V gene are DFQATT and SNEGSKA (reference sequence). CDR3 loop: CSARARERGKNIQYF. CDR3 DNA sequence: TGCAGTGCTAGAGCGCGGGAGAGAGGCAAAAACATTCAGTACTTC.

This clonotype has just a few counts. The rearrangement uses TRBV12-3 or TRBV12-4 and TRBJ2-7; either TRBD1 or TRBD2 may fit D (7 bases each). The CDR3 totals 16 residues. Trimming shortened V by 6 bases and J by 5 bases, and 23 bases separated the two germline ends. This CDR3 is CASSWEGGAGQNEQYF. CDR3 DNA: TGTGCCAGCAGCTGGGAAGGGGGAGCGGGACAGAACGAGCAGTACTTC.

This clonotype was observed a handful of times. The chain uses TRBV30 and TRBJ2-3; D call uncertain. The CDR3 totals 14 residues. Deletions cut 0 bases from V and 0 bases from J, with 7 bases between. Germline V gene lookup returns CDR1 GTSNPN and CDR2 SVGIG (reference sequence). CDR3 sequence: CAWSVSGSTDTQYF. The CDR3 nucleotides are TGTGCCTGGAGTGTCTCCGGGAGCACAGATACGCAGTATTTT. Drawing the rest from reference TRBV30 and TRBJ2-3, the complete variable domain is SQTIHQWPATLVQPVGSPLSLECTVEGTSNPNLYWYRQAAGRGLQLLFYSVGIGQISSEVPQNLSASRPQDRQFILSSKKLLLSDSGFYLCAWSVSGSTDTQYFGPGTRLTVL.

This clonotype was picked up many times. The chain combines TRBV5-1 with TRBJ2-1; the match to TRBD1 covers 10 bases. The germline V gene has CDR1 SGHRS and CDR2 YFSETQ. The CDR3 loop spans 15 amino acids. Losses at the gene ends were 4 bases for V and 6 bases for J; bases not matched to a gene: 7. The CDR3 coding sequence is TGCGCCAGCAGCGAGGGACAGGGGATCGGCAATGAGCAGTTCTTC. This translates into CASSEGQGIGNEQFF.

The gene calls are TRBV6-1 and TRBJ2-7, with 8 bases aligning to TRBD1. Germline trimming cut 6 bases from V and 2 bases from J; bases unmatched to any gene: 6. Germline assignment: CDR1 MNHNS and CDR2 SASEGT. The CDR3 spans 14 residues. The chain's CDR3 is CASRVGTGPYEQYF. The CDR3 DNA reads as TGTGCCAGCAGGGTCGGGACAGGTCCCTACGAGCAGTACTTC.

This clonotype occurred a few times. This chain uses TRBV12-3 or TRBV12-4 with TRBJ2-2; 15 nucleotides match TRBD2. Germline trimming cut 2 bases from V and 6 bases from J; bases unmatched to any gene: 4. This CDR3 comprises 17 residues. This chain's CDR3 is CASSLYRTSGRAGELFF. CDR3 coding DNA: TGTGCCAGCAGTTTATACCGGACTAGCGGGAGGGCCGGGGAGCTGTTTTTT.

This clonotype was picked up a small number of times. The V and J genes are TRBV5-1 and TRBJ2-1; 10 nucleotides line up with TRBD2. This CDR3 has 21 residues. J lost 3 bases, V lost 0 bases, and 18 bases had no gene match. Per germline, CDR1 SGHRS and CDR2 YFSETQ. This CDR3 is CASSLADDRGPLAGLYNEQFF. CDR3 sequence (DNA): TGCGCCAGCAGCTTGGCCGATGACAGGGGACCACTAGCGGGACTCTACAATGAGCAGTTCTTC.

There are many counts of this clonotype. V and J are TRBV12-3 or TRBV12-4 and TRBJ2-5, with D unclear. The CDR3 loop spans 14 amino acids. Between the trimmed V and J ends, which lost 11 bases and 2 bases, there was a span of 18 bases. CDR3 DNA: TGTGCCCCCACTCTTCGATTTTATCAAGAGACCCAGTACTTC. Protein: CAPTLRFYQETQYF.

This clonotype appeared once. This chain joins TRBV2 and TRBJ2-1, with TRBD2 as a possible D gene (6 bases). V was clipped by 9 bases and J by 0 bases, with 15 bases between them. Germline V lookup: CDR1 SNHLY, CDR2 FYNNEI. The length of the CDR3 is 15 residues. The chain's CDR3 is CASHIGGLSYNEQFF. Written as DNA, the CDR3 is TGTGCCAGTCATATCGGGGGACTCTCCTACAATGAGCAGTTCTTC.

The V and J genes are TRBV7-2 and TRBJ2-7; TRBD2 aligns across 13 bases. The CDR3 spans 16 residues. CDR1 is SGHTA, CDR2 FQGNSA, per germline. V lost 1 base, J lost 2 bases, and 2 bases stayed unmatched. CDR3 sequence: CASSLVGTSGTYEQYF. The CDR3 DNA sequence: TGTGCCAGCAGCTTAGTAGGGACTAGCGGGACCTACGAGCAGTACTTC.

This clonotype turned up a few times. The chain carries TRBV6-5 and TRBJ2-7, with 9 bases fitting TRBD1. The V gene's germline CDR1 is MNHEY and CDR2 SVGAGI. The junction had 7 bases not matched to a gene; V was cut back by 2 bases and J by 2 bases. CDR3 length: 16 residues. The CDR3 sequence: CASSYIAGTGTYEQYF. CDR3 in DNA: TGTGCCAGCAGTTACATAGCCGGGACAGGGACCTACGAGCAGTACTTC.

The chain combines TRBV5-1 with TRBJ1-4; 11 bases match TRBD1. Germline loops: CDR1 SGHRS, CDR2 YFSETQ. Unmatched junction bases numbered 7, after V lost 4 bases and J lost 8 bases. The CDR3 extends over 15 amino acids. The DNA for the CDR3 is TGCGCCAGCAGCGCGAGGACAGGGGGCGCGGAAAAACTGTTTTTT. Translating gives CASSARTGGAEKLFF.

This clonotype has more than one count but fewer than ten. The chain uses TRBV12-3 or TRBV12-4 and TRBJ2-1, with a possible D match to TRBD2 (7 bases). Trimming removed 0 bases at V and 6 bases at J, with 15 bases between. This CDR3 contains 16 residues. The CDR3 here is CASSLAGGSGGNEQFF. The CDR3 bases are TGTGCCAGCAGTTTAGCGGGGGGCTCGGGGGGCAATGAGCAGTTCTTC.

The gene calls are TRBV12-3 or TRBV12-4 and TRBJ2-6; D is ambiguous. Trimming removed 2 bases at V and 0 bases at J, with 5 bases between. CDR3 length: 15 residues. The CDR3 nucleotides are TGTGCCAGCAGTTTACGGGCCTCTGGGGCCAACGTCCTGACTTTC. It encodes CASSLRASGANVLTF.

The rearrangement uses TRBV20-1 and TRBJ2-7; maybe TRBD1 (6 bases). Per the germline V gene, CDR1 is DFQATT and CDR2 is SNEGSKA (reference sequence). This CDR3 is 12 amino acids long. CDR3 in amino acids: CCFRDNSYEQYF. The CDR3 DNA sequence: TGCTGCTTCCGGGACAACTCCTACGAGCAGTACTTC.

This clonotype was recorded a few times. This chain's CDR3 is CASSHLRETQYF. The CDR3 nucleotides read TGTGCCAGCAGCCACCTTAGGGAGACCCAGTACTTC. The chain is built from TRBV3-1 and TRBJ2-5; D is uncertain. Germline CDR1 is LGHDT and CDR2 is YNNKEL (reference sequence). The V and J ends lost 3 bases and 5 bases respectively, with 7 bases between them. The length of the CDR3 is 12 residues.